The 8 T cell receptor beta chains below come from one sample, sequenced in a study of T-cell memory formation after mild COVID-19. A single record per CDR3 protein comes from TCRdb applying MiXCR to the 5' RACE reads. The sample lists fewer than 95,000 distinct CDR3 sequences, 13% occurring once. The specimen was PBMCs or a T cell subset sorted from them (not recorded which). All receptors derive from an adult woman who had mild COVID-19 (a few samples of this study predate the infection). Cell type and time point are not known.

The chain is built from TRBV14 and TRBJ2-1; 7 bases fit TRBD1. The V gene end was trimmed by 0 bases and the J gene end by 3 bases; junction bases not matched to a gene: 5. Germline CDR1 SGHDN, CDR2 FVKESK. The CDR3 totals 16 residues. CDR3 in DNA: TGTGCCAGCAGCCAAGAGAAAGGGGGCTACTACAATGAGCAGTTCTTC. Translated: CASSQEKGGYYNEQFF.

This clonotype was counted ten times or more. The chain recombines TRBV5-1 with TRBJ2-3, with TRBD1 matching over 8 bases. Per the germline V gene, CDR1 is SGHRS and CDR2 is YFSETQ. The CDR3 consists of 14 residues. Trimming took 0 bases from V and 6 from J; bases not matched to a gene: 3. For the CDR3, the DNA is TGCGCCAGCAGCTTGGGGCAGGGGGCTGATACGCAGTATTTT. Protein product: CASSLGQGADTQYF. The full variable domain, with the rest looked up from reference TRBV5-1 and TRBJ2-3, is KAGVTQTPRYLIKTRGQQVTLSCSPISGHRSVSWYQQTPGQGLQFLFEYFSETQRNKGNFPGRFSGRQFSNSRSEMNVSTLELGDSALYLCASSLGQGADTQYFGPGTRLTVL.

This clonotype was observed many times. This chain links TRBV9 with TRBJ1-1, with D maybe TRBD1 (5 bases). Trimming cost V 0 bases and J 6 bases, with 15 bases left between them. Germline CDR1 is SGDLS and CDR2 is YYNGEE. CDR3 length equals 15 residues. CDR3: CASSVVTRAGAEAFF. CDR3 coding DNA: TGTGCCAGCAGCGTAGTGACACGGGCGGGGGCTGAAGCTTTCTTT. The full variable domain, with the rest looked up from reference TRBV9 and TRBJ1-1, is DSGVTQTPKHLITATGQRVTLRCSPRSGDLSVYWYQQSLDQGLQFLIQYYNGEERAKGNILERFSAQQFPDLHSELNLSSLELGDSALYFCASSVVTRAGAEAFFGQGTRLTVV.

This clonotype was observed a handful of times. This chain joins TRBV12-3 or TRBV12-4 and TRBJ2-3; 7 bases fit TRBD2. This CDR3 region has 16 residues. J gave up 0 bases and V 4 bases, and 7 bases lay outside the gene matches. The DNA for the CDR3 is TGTGCCAGCAGTTCGAGGACTAGGGGAAGCACAGATACGCAGTATTTT. It codes for CASSSRTRGSTDTQYF.

Only a few counts were recorded for this clonotype. This chain joins TRBV6-1 and TRBJ2-7; D is perhaps TRBD2 (5 bases). CDR1 and CDR2 from the germline V gene are MNHNS and SASEGT. V dropped 2 bases and J dropped 3 bases, with 11 bases sitting between them. The CDR3 has 14 amino acids. CDR3 sequence: CASSESPRGYEQYF. As DNA, the CDR3 is TGTGCCAGCAGTGAAAGCCCCCGGGGCTACGAGCAGTACTTC.

This rearrangement joins TRBV4-2 to TRBJ2-7; a possible D gene is TRBD1 (6 bases). This CDR3 is 15 amino acids long. With 3 bases removed from V and 9 bases from J, the gap between germline ends came to 21 bases. Germline V gene sequence: CDR1 LGHNA, CDR2 YNFKEQ. For the CDR3, the DNA is TGTGCCAGCAGCCAGGAAACGGACAGTTACGAGCGGCAGTACTTC. This encodes CASSQETDSYERQYF.

The rearrangement uses TRBV5-1 and TRBJ1-1; TRBD1 matches 10 bases. The CDR3 extends over 13 amino acids. Germline V gives CDR1 SGHRS, CDR2 YFSETQ. Trimming at V came to 4 bases and at J to 5 bases, leaving 2 bases not matched to a gene. Written as DNA, the CDR3 is TGCGCCAGCAGCCAGGGACAGGGGACTGAAGCTTTCTTT. Protein product: CASSQGQGTEAFF.

This clonotype showed up just a few times. The V and J genes are TRBV7-8 and TRBJ2-1, with D unresolved. V shed 0 bases and J shed 4 bases, with 10 bases lying between them. Germline CDR1 and CDR2: SGHVS and FQNEAQ. This CDR3 is built from 15 residues. The CDR3, as DNA: TGTGCCAGCAGCTTAGCTGCCTCGGGTTACAATGAGCAGTTCTTC. Translation gives CASSLAASGYNEQFF.